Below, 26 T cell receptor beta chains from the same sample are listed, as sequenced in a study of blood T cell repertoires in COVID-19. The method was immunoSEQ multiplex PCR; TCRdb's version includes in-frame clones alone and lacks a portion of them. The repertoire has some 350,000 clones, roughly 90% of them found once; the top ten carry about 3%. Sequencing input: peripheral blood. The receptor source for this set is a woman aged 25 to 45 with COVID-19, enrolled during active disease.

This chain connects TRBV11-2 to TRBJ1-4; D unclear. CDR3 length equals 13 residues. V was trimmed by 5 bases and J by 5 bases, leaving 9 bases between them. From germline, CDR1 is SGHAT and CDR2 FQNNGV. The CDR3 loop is CASSLTANEKLFF. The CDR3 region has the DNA TGTGCCAGCAGCCTCACAGCCAATGAAAAACTGTTTTTT. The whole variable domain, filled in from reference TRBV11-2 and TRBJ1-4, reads EAGVAQSPRYKIIEKRQSVAFWCNPISGHATLYWYQQILGQGPKLLIQFQNNGVVDDSQLPKDRFSAERLKGVDSTLKIQPAKLEDSAVYLCASSLTANEKLFFGSGTQLSVL.

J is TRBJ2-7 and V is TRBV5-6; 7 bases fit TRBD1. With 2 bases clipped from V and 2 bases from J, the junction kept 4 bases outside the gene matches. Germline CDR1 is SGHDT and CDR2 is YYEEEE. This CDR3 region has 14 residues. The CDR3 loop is CASSLPGTAYEQYF. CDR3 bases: TGTGCCAGCAGCTTACCCGGGACAGCCTACGAGCAGTACTTC.

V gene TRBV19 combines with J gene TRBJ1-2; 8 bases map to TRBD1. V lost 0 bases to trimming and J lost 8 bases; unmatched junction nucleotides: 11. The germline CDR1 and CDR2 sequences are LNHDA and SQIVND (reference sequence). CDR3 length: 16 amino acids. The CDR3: CASSIDRSRGLVGYTF. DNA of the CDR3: TGTGCCAGTAGTATAGATCGGAGCAGGGGGCTAGTCGGCTACACCTTC.

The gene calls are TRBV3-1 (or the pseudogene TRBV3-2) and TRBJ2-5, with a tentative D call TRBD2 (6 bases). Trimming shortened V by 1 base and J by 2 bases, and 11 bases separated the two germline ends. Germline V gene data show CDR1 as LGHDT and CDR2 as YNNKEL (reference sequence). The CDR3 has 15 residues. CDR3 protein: CASSQAPGRQETQYF. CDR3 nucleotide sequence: TGTGCCAGCAGCCAAGCTCCAGGGAGGCAAGAGACCCAGTACTTC.

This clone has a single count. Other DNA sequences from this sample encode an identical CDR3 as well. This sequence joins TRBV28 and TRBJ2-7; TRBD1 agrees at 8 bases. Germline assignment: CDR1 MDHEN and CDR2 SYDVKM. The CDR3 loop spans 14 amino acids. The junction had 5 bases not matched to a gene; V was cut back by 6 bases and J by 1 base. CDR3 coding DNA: TGTGCCAGCAGCTCAGGGGGCCTTTCCTACGAGCAGTACTTC. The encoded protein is CASSSGGLSYEQYF.

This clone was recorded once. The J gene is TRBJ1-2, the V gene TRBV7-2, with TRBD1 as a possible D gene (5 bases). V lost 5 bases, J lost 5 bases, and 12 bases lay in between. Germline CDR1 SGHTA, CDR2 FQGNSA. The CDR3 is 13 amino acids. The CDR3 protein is CASSPLGLYGYTF. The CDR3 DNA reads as TGTGCCAGCAGCCCTCTGGGACTTTATGGCTACACCTTC.

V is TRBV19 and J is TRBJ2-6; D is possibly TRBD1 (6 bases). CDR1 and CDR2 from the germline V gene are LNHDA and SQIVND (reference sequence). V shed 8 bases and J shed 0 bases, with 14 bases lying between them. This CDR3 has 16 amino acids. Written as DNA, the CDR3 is TGTGCCAGTTCCCCAGACAGGAGCTCTGGGGCCAACGTCCTGACTTTC. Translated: CASSPDRSSGANVLTF.

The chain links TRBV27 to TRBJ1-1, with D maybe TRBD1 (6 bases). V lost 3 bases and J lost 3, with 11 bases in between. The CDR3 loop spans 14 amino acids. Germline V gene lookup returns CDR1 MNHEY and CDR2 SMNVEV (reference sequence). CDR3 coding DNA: TGTGCCAGCAGTTTGACAGGTAGTTACACTGAAGCTTTCTTT. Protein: CASSLTGSYTEAFF.

CDR3 nucleotides: TGTGCCAGCAGTCCGGACCGAGCGGGTGAAGCTTTCTTT. It specifies CASSPDRAGEAFF. The V and J genes are TRBV2 and TRBJ1-1; D is ambiguous. In germline, CDR1 is SNHLY, CDR2 FYNNEI. The length of the CDR3 is 13 residues. V lost 5 bases and J 7 bases, leaving 14 bases between the germline ends.

In DNA, the CDR3 is TGTGCCAGCAGTTACGTCAGGGAATACGAGCAGTACTTC. This gives the protein CASSYVREYEQYF. The chain links TRBV6-2 or TRBV6-3 to TRBJ2-7; D might be TRBD1 (5 bases). Germline-derived CDR1 and CDR2 are MNHEY and SVGEGT. Between the trimmed V and J ends, which lost 2 bases and 4 bases, there was a span of 9 bases. The CDR3 has 13 residues.

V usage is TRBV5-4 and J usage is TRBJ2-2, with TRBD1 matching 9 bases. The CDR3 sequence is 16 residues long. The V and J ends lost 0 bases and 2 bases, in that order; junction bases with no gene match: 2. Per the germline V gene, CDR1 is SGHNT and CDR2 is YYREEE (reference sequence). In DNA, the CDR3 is TGTGCCAGCAGCTTGGGACAGGGGGTAAACACCGGGGAGCTGTTTTTT. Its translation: CASSLGQGVNTGELFF.

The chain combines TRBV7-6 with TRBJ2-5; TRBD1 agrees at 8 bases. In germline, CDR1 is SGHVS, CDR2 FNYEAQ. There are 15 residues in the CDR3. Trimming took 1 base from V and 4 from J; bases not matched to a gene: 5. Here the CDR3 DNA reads TGTGCCAGCAGCTTAGGTCAGGGGGCACGAGAGACCCAGTACTTC. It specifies CASSLGQGARETQYF.

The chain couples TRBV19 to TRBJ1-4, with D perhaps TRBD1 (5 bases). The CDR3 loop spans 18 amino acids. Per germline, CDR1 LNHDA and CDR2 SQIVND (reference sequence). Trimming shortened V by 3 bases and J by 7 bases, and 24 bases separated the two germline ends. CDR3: CASSIAKRGAGSGEKLFF. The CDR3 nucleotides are TGTGCCAGTAGTATCGCGAAACGTGGGGCAGGGTCGGGTGAAAAACTGTTTTTT. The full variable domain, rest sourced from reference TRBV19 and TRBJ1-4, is DGGITQSPKYLFRKEGQNVTLSCEQNLNHDAMYWYRQDPGQGLRLIYYSQIVNDFQKGDIAEGYSVSREKKESFPLTVTSAQKNPTAFYLCASSIAKRGAGSGEKLFFGSGTQLSVL.

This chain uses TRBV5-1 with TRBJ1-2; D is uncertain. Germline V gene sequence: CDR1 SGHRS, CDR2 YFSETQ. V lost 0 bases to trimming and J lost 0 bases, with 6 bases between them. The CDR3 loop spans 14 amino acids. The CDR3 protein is CASSLDGANYGYTF. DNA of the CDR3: TGCGCCAGCAGCTTGGACGGAGCTAACTATGGCTACACCTTC.

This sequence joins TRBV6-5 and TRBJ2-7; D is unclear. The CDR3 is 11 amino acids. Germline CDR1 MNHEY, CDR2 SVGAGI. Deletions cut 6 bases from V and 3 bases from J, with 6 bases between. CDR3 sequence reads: CASSKLYEQYF. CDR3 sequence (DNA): TGTGCCAGCAGCAAACTCTACGAGCAGTACTTC.

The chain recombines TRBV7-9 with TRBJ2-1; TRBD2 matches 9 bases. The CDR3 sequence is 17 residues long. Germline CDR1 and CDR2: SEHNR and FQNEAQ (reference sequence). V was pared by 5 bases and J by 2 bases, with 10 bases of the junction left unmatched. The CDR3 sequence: CASSPSPTSGPYNEQFF. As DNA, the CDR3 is TGTGCCAGCAGCCCCTCCCCCACTAGCGGGCCCTACAATGAGCAGTTCTTC. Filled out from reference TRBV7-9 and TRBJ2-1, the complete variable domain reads DTGVSQNPRHKITKRGQNVTFRCDPISEHNRLYWYRQTLGQGPEFLTYFQNEAQLEKSRLLSDRFSAERPKGSFSTLEIQRTEQGDSAMYLCASSPSPTSGPYNEQFFGPGTRLTVL.

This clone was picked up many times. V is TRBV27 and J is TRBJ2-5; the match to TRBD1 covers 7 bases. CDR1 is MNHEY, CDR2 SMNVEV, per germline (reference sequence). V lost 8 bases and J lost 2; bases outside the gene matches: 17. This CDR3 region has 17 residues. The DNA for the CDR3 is TGTGCCAGCCGACTTAGGGGGCAGGCGGTCCCTCAAGAGACCCAGTACTTC. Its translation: CASRLRGQAVPQETQYF.

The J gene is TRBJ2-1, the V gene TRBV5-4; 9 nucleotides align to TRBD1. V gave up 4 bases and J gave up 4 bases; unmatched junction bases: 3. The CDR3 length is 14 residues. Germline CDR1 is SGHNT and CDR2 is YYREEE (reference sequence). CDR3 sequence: CASSPGQGYNEQFF. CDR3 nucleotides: TGTGCCAGCAGCCCGGGACAGGGATACAATGAGCAGTTCTTC.

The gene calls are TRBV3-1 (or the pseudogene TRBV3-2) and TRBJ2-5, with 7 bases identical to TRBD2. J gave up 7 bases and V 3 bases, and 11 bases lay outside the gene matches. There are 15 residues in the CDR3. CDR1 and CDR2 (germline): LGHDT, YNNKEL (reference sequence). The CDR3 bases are TGTGCCAGCAGCCAGCGTGGGGGGGTGCAGGGGACCCAGTACTTC. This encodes CASSQRGGVQGTQYF.

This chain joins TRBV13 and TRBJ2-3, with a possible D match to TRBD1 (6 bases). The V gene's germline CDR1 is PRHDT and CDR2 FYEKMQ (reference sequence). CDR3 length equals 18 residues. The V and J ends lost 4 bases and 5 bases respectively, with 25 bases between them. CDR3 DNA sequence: TGTGCCAGCAGCTACTCTTGGGGGACAACCTCGAACGTAGATACGCAGTATTTT. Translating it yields CASSYSWGTTSNVDTQYF.

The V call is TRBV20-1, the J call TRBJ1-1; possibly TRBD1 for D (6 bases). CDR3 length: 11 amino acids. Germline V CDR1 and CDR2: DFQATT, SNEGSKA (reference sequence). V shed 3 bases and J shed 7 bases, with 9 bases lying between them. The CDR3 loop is CSARTDSEAFF. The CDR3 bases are TGCAGTGCTAGGACGGACAGTGAAGCTTTCTTT.

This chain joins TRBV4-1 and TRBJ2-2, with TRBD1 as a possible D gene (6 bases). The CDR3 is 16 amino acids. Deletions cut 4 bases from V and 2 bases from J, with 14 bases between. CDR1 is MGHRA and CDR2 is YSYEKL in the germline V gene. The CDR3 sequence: CASSPAGAGNTGELFF. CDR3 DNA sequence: TGCGCCAGCAGCCCCGCAGGGGCGGGTAACACCGGGGAGCTGTTTTTT.

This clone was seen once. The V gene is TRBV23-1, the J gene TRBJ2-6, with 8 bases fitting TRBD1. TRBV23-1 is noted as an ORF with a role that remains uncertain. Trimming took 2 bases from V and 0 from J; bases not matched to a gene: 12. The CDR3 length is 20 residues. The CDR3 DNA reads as TGCGCCAGCAGTCAAGATGACGGAGACAGGGGCTCCTCTGGGGCCAACGTCCTGACTTTC. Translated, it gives CASSQDDGDRGSSGANVLTF.

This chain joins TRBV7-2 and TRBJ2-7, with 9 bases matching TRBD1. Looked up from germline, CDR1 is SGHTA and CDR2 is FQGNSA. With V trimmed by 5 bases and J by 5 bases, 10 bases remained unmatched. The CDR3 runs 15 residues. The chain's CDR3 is CASSPGTGYFDEQYV. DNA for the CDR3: TGTGCCAGCAGCCCAGGGACAGGGTATTTCGACGAGCAGTACGTC.

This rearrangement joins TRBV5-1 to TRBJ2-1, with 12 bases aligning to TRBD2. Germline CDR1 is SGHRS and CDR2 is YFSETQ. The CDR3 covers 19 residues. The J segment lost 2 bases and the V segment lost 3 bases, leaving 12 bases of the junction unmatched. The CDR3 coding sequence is TGCGCCAGCAGCTCCCCCGCTAGCGGGAGGGCGGGAGCCTACAATGAGCAGTTCTTC. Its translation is CASSSPASGRAGAYNEQFF. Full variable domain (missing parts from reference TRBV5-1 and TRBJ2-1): KAGVTQTPRYLIKTRGQQVTLSCSPISGHRSVSWYQQTPGQGLQFLFEYFSETQRNKGNFPGRFSGRQFSNSRSEMNVSTLELGDSALYLCASSSPASGRAGAYNEQFFGPGTRLTVL.

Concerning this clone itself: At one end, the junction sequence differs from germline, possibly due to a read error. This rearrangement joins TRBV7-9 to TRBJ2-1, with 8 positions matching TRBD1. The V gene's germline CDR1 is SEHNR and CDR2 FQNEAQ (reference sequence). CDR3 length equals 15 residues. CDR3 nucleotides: TGTGTCAGCAGCTCCCGGGACAGGAGCTACAATGAGCAGTTCTTC. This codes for CVSSSRDRSYNEQFF.